This T cell receptor (beta chain) was captured in a study of blood T cell repertoires in COVID-19. Study context: Samples of COVID-19 (acute and convalescent) were obtained from the United States, Italy and Spain.

Germline CDR1 SGHAT, CDR2 FQNNGV. The CDR3 extends over 17 amino acids. The V gene end was trimmed by 1 base and the J gene end by 5 bases; junction bases not matched to a gene: 12. The assay was immunoSEQ multiplex PCR, and TCRdb's table has in-frame clones only and misses some. The sample yields about 210,000 clones, about 91% seen once. This chain joins TRBV11-2 and TRBJ2-3, with 7 bases lining up with TRBD1. What was sequenced was peripheral blood. The receptor was derived from a woman aged 35 to 49 with acute or convalescent COVID-19. CDR3 DNA: TGTGCCAGCAGCTTAGTAGGGGGACAGAGTCTAAGAGATACGCAGTATTTT. The encoded protein is CASSLVGGQSLRDTQYF.